This T cell receptor (beta chain) was identified during a study of blood T cell repertoires in COVID-19. Original methodology: Nucleated cell number was recorded as an estimate derived from reference gene primer amplification. Sequenced by immunoSEQ multiplex PCR; TCRdb stores in-frame clones only, minus some. V and J calls and clone size are as listed in that table; D and trimming were resolved from the DNA. The data contain some 290,000 clones, roughly 90% of them singletons. V lost 7 bases and J lost 4, with 16 bases in between. The CDR3 contains 15 residues. Germline V gene lookup returns CDR1 SNHLY and CDR2 FYNNEI. Enrollees, roughly 18 to 90 years old, lived in about two dozen US areas.

Sequencing was done on a sample of PBMCs or T cells enriched from blood (not recorded which). The source of this sequence is a woman aged 40 to 50 with acute COVID-19. The chain combines TRBV2 with TRBJ2-2, with D possibly matching TRBD2 (7 bases). CDR3 loop: CASTKWGGGTGELFF. DNA for the CDR3: TGTGCCAGCACTAAGTGGGGGGGCGGCACCGGGGAGCTGTTTTTT. Full variable domain (remainder filled in from reference TRBV2 and TRBJ2-2): EPEVTQTPSHQVTQMGQEVILRCVPISNHLYFYWYRQILGQKVEFLVSFYNNEISEKSEIFDDQFSVERPDGSNFTLKIRSTKLEDSAMYFCASTKWGGGTGELFFGEGSRLTVL.